This TCR beta chain was identified in a study of blood T cell repertoires in COVID-19. Background on the study: The United States, Italy and Spain provided the acute and convalescent COVID-19 samples. T cells, B-cell-depleted T cells, or PBMCs provided the cDNA or gDNA that served as material.

Study processing details: Nucleated cell counts were estimated from reference gene primer amplification. Profiled with immunoSEQ multiplex PCR; TCRdb holds only in-frame clones, not every one. V and J calls and clone size are copied from that table; D and trimming were computed from the DNA. Of about 64,000 clones in the sample, around 90% were seen once. From germline, CDR1 is LNHNV and CDR2 YYDKDF (reference sequence). The CDR3 covers 17 residues. V was pared by 3 bases and J by 4 bases, with 21 bases between. This rearrangement joins TRBV15 to TRBJ1-2; D is perhaps TRBD1 (6 bases). This TCR was sampled from a human donor in a cohort sampled during active COVID-19. The sequenced sample consisted of peripheral blood. CDR3 sequence: CATSSSRTARVGYGYTF. The CDR3 DNA follows: TGTGCCACCAGCAGTTCTAGGACAGCCCGGGTCGGCTATGGCTACACCTTC.